The entry that follows covers one TCR beta chain sequence. The data stem from a study of T cell changes during pregnancy in multiple sclerosis. TCRdb's copy holds only in-frame clones and misses some; the assay was immunoSEQ multiplex PCR. Here the sample spans 80,000 to 100,000 clones, about nine tenths being singletons. The receptor was isolated from a female donor in good health, enrolled as a control in a pregnancy study. The input for sequencing was peripheral blood, taken after pregnancy.

Here the CDR3 DNA reads TGTGCCAGCACCCGACAGGGGAAAAACACCATATATTTT. Translated, it gives CASTRQGKNTIYF. The J gene is TRBJ1-3, the V gene TRBV6-6, with TRBD1 matching over 8 bases. This CDR3 region has 13 residues. Germline assignment: CDR1 MNHNY and CDR2 SVGAGI (reference sequence). The junction had 5 bases not matched to a gene; V was cut back by 7 bases and J by 6 bases.